This is a list of T cell receptor beta chains from one sample in a study of blood T cell repertoires in COVID-19. Generated by immunoSEQ multiplex PCR, the TCRdb table keeps only in-frame clones and is missing some. The profile covers roughly 400,000 clones, with approximately 93% appearing a single time and about 0.9% taken by the ten largest. Sequencing was done on a sample of PBMCs or T cells enriched from blood (not recorded which). All receptors derive from a woman aged 40 to 49 who had been exposed to COVID-19. The CDR3 runs from the conserved cysteine through the conserved F or W. The D gene is left open where the match is weak. The size field is filled for only some rows; it gives once, few, many or a size class.

>TRBD2|.|TRBV5-1|TRBJ2-2
TGCGCCAGCAGAACGGGGGGGCACACCGGGGAGCTGTTTTTT
CASRTGGHTGELFF
>.|.|TRBV7-9|TRBJ1-1
TGTGCCAGCAGCTTAGGACAGACGAACACTGAAGCTTTCTTT
CASSLGQTNTEAFF
>.|.|TRBV5-1|TRBJ2-2
TGCGCCAGCAGCTTAACGGGAAAGAACACCGGGGAGCTGTTTTTT
CASSLTGKNTGELFF
>TRBD2|.|TRBV27|TRBJ2-1
TGTGCCAGCAGTTTACTAGCGGGGGTATACAATGAGCAGTTCTTC
CASSLLAGVYNEQFF
>TRBD1|few|TRBV6-5|TRBJ2-7
TGTGCCAGCAGTTACGCCAGGGGGATAGGAGAGCAGTACTTC
CASSYARGIGEQYF
>.|.|TRBV5-1|TRBJ1-1
TGCGCCAGCAGCTTATCGCTCGGTACGAACACTGAAGCTTTCTTT
CASSLSLGTNTEAFF
>.|.|TRBV4-3|TRBJ2-2
TGCGCCAGCAGCCAAGCGGCCCAGGGGACCGGGGAGCTGTTTTTT
CASSQAAQGTGELFF
>TRBD1|.|TRBV7-2|TRBJ1-2
TGTGCCAGCAGCTTACCAGTAGGGGAGTACAGGGGGAATCGGTATGGCTACACCTTC
CASSLPVGEYRGNRYGYTF
>TRBD1|once|TRBV28|TRBJ1-2
TGTGCCAGTCGGACAGGGGAGGGCGGCTACACCTTC
CASRTGEGGYTF
>TRBD1|.|TRBV30|TRBJ1-2
TGTGCCTGGAGTCTTACGACAGGGGGTGGCTACACCTTC
CAWSLTTGGGYTF
>.|.|TRBV20-1|TRBJ2-5
TGCAGTGCTCCATGGAGAGAGACCCAGTACTTC
CSAPWRETQYF
>TRBD2|.|TRBV12-3/TRBV12-4|TRBJ2-1
TGTGCCAGCACCCTGGGGAGCGGGGCTGAGCAGTTCTTC
CASTLGSGAEQFF
>.|.|TRBV19|TRBJ1-2
TGTGCCAGTAGTTTGGCAGGGGACTATGGCTACACCTTC
CASSLAGDYGYTF
>TRBD1|.|TRBV19|TRBJ1-2
TGTGCCAGTAGTACCCACCCCGGACAGGGGGCTTATGGCTACACCTTC
CASSTHPGQGAYGYTF
>.|.|TRBV12-3/TRBV12-4|TRBJ1-1
TGTGCCAGCAGTGATTACAGGGTTGCGACTTTCTTT
CASSDYRVATFF
>TRBD1|.|TRBV7-2|TRBJ2-1
TGTGCCAGCAGCCAAGCCGGGACAGCCCTCTTCGATGAGCAGTTCTTC
CASSQAGTALFDEQFF
>TRBD2|.|TRBV4-3|TRBJ2-1
TGCGCCAGCAGCCAAGTTGGCGGGAGGGCCGTAAATCCGTTCTTC
CASSQVGGRAVNPFF
>.|.|TRBV12-3/TRBV12-4|TRBJ2-3
TGTGCCAGCAGTTTGCGAGTGCATACGCAGTATTTT
CASSLRVHTQYF
>.|.|TRBV6-5|TRBJ2-6
TGTGCCAGCAGTACCAGGATAACTGGGGCCAACGTCCTGACTTTC
CASSTRITGANVLTF
>TRBD1|.|TRBV10-2|TRBJ2-1
TGCGCCAGCAGTGAGCCCGGGACAGGGGACCCCAATGAGCAGTTCTTC
CASSEPGTGDPNEQFF
>.|.|TRBV12-5|TRBJ1-3
TGTGCTAGTGGAGCGGTAGACACCATATATTTT
CASGAVDTIYF
>TRBD2|.|TRBV7-8|TRBJ2-2
TGTGCCAGCAGCCCAAGGCGGGAGGTGAACACCGGGGAGCTGTTTTTT
CASSPRREVNTGELFF
>TRBD1|.|TRBV6-1|TRBJ1-5
TGTGCCAGCAGTGAAGGCGAAGGTTGGACAGGGGTCAATCAGCCCCAGCATTTT
CASSEGEGWTGVNQPQHF
>TRBD1|.|TRBV6-5|TRBJ1-2
TGTGCCAGCAGTTCTAGTGTCGGGACAGTTAATGGCTACACCTTC
CASSSSVGTVNGYTF
>.|.|TRBV27|TRBJ1-2
TGTGCCAGCAGTTTTCGAGCTAACTATGGCTACACCTTC
CASSFRANYGYTF
>.|.|TRBV7-2|TRBJ1-2
TGTGCCAGCAGCCCTCCCGGGGCCCGGGAGGGTGGCTACACCTTC
CASSPPGAREGGYTF
>TRBD2|.|TRBV20-1|TRBJ2-1
TGCAGTGCTAGTGGGACTACCGTGGGGTACAATGAGCAGTTCTTC
CSASGTTVGYNEQFF
>.|few|TRBV18|TRBJ1-1
TGTGCCAGCTCGGCGGGGGGAAGCACTGAAGCTTTCTTT
CASSAGGSTEAFF
>.|.|TRBV3-1/TRBV3-2|TRBJ1-3
TGTGCCAGCAGCCAAGCGGGGGTGTCCTCTGGAAACACCATATATTTT
CASSQAGVSSGNTIYF
>.|.|TRBV2|TRBJ1-1
TGTGCCAGCACCCCCTTAGAAATAATGAACACTGAAGCTTTCTTT
CASTPLEIMNTEAFF
>.|.|TRBV6-5|TRBJ1-2
TGTGCCAGCAGGAGGGTACAAGGAGGCTACACCTTC
CASRRVQGGYTF
>TRBD1|.|TRBV7-2|TRBJ2-4
TGTGCCAGCAGCTTAGCGACAGGGCCCAAAAACATTCAGTACTTC
CASSLATGPKNIQYF
>TRBD2|once|TRBV4-3|TRBJ2-3
TGCGCCAGCAGCCAAGAAGTAAGCGGGAGGGCCGCGGTGGCAGATACGCAGTATTTT
CASSQEVSGRAAVADTQYF
>.|.|TRBV6-2/TRBV6-3|TRBJ2-7
TGTGCCAGCAGTTACACAGGGTTGGATTACGAGCAGTACTTC
CASSYTGLDYEQYF
>TRBD1|.|TRBV12-3/TRBV12-4|TRBJ2-7
TGTGCCAGCAGGACGGGACAGCAAGTAGGGCAGTACTTC
CASRTGQQVGQYF
>TRBD1|.|TRBV5-1|TRBJ2-2
TGCGCCAGCAGCTTGGGACAGGGAAACACCGGGGAGCTGTTTTTT
CASSLGQGNTGELFF
>TRBD2|.|TRBV5-1|TRBJ2-5
TGCGCCAGCAGTTCTCCGGGACTAGCGAGCGAGACCCAGTACTTC
CASSSPGLASETQYF
>.|.|TRBV6-1|TRBJ1-6
TGTGCCAGCAGTGAAGCGGGAGGGAAGACGCATAATTCACCCCTCCACTTT
CASSEAGGKTHNSPLHF
>TRBD2|.|TRBV5-1|TRBJ2-3
TGCGCCAGCAGCTTACGTGGACTAGCGGCTAGCACAGATACGCAGTATTTT
CASSLRGLAASTDTQYF
>.|.|TRBV5-6|TRBJ1-2
TGTGCCAGCAGCTTGGCCGGGGGGTCAGTCGGCTACACCTTC
CASSLAGGSVGYTF
>TRBD1|.|TRBV27|TRBJ1-2
TGTGCCAGCAGTGGGACAGTTAACTATGGCTACACCTTC
CASSGTVNYGYTF
>TRBD2|.|TRBV5-4|TRBJ2-7
TGTGCCAGCAGCTTGAACGCGGGGGGAGAATACGAGCAGTACTTC
CASSLNAGGEYEQYF
>.|.|TRBV10-3|TRBJ1-5
TGTGCCATCAGTGAAGGAGCCTGGGGGGGTAGCAATCAGCCCCAGCATTTT
CAISEGAWGGSNQPQHF
>.|.|TRBV29-1|TRBJ2-7
TGCAGCGTTGTTTCCGCAGGGATCTACGAGCAGTACTTC
CSVVSAGIYEQYF
>.|.|TRBV11-2|TRBJ2-3
TGTGCCAGCAGCTTTAATCTAGCAGATACGCAGTATTTT
CASSFNLADTQYF
>.|.|TRBV7-8|TRBJ1-5
TGTGCCAGCAGCTTTTCGGGGCAGCCCCAGCATTTT
CASSFSGQPQHF
>.|.|TRBV9|TRBJ1-6
TGTGCCAGCAGCGTAGGTCTAAACAATTCACCCCTCCACTTT
CASSVGLNNSPLHF
>.|.|TRBV24-1|TRBJ1-2
TGTGCCACCAGTGATTTGAATGGGGGCGCGGATGGCTACACCTTC
CATSDLNGGADGYTF
>.|.|TRBV2|TRBJ1-5
TGTGCCAGCAGTGAGAGGGCCCGTCAGCCCCAGCATTTT
CASSERARQPQHF
>TRBD1|once|TRBV19|TRBJ1-2
TGTGCCAGTAGTTCCCAGGGGGGCGACTATGGCTACACCTTC
CASSSQGGDYGYTF